This entry lists 8 T cell receptor beta chains sequenced from one sample in a study of CD8+ T cells in alopecia areata. The treatment is: oral pan-JAK inhibitor, 5-10 mg twice daily. RNA was extracted and reverse transcribed into cDNA as the sequencing template. The method was immunoSEQ multiplex PCR; TCRdb's version includes in-frame clones alone and lacks a portion of them. Of approximately 160,000 clones listed, around three fifths were seen once; the top ten hold approximately 15%. Sequenced material: CD4+ T cells sorted from blood, taken at week 24, from a patient treated with tofacitinib. The receptors shown here come from a human donor with alopecia areata.

The V call is TRBV30, the J call TRBJ1-1, with D perhaps matching TRBD1 (5 bases). The V and J ends lost 1 base and 0 bases respectively, with 12 bases between them. Germline-derived CDR1 and CDR2 are GTSNPN and SVGIG (reference sequence). The CDR3 covers 15 residues. Written as DNA, the CDR3 is TGTGCCTGGAGTGCTTGGGGCGGTTTGAACACTGAAGCTTTCTTT. Its translation: CAWSAWGGLNTEAFF.

The chain is built from TRBV29-1 and TRBJ2-7; 7 nucleotides line up with TRBD1. Trimming took 7 bases from V and 2 from J; bases not matched to a gene: 11. Germline CDR1 is SQVTM and CDR2 is ANQGSEA. The CDR3 has 14 residues. The CDR3 coding sequence is TGCAGCGCCACTGCCGGGACAGTGGCCTACGAGCAGTACTTC. It yields the protein CSATAGTVAYEQYF.

The table lists this clone with a few counts. The chain links TRBV4-2 to TRBJ1-4; TRBD1 agrees at 7 bases. V shed 1 base and J 5 bases; nucleotides not matched to a gene: 4. The CDR3 consists of 15 residues. Germline V gene sequence: CDR1 LGHNA, CDR2 YNFKEQ. The CDR3 reads CASSQGVQGNEKLFF. In nucleotides, the CDR3 is TGTGCCAGCAGCCAAGGGGTACAGGGGAATGAAAAACTGTTTTTT.

This clone was found a few times. This rearrangement joins TRBV6-5 to TRBJ1-2, with no clear D. The CDR3 length is 15 residues. Germline-derived CDR1 and CDR2 are MNHEY and SVGAGI. The V end lost 2 bases, the J end lost 4 bases, and 14 bases lay between the germline ends. The CDR3 DNA is TGTGCCAGCAGTTACGACGGGAGGCACAGCTATGGCTACACCTTC. As protein: CASSYDGRHSYGYTF.

The chain combines TRBV30 with TRBJ2-7; 8 bases map to TRBD2. This CDR3 contains 14 residues. From germline, CDR1 is GTSNPN and CDR2 SVGIG (reference sequence). J lost 4 bases, V lost 2 bases, and 7 bases had no gene match. The CDR3 region is CAWSIGGGRYEQYF. CDR3 DNA: TGTGCCTGGAGTATTGGCGGGGGGCGATACGAGCAGTACTTC.

The V gene is TRBV7-2, the J gene TRBJ2-2; a weak D match, TRBD1 (6 bases). The germline V gene has CDR1 SGHTA and CDR2 FQGNSA. The ends were cut back, 2 bases at V and 4 bases at J, with 8 bases in the middle. This CDR3 has 14 residues. CDR3: CASSLTGTTGELFF. The CDR3 nucleotides read TGTGCCAGCAGCTTAACAGGGACCACCGGGGAGCTGTTTTTT.

V usage is TRBV5-4 and J usage is TRBJ1-1; 7 nucleotides agree with TRBD1. V was pared by 0 bases and J by 1 base, with 0 bases of the junction left unmatched. CDR3 size: 14 residues. The germline CDR1 and CDR2 sequences are SGHNT and YYREEE (reference sequence). CDR3 residues: CASSLDRGNTEAFF. The CDR3 bases are TGTGCCAGCAGCTTGGACAGGGGGAACACTGAAGCTTTCTTT.

Only a few counts were recorded for this clone. The chain employs TRBV4-1 and TRBJ2-7; 9 bases line up with TRBD1. This CDR3 spans 15 amino acids. Germline assignment: CDR1 MGHRA and CDR2 YSYEKL. V was clipped by 2 bases and J by 2 bases; unmatched bases: 4. CDR3 amino acids: CASSQPGQGTYEQYF. The DNA of the CDR3 is TGCGCCAGCAGCCAACCGGGACAGGGAACCTACGAGCAGTACTTC.